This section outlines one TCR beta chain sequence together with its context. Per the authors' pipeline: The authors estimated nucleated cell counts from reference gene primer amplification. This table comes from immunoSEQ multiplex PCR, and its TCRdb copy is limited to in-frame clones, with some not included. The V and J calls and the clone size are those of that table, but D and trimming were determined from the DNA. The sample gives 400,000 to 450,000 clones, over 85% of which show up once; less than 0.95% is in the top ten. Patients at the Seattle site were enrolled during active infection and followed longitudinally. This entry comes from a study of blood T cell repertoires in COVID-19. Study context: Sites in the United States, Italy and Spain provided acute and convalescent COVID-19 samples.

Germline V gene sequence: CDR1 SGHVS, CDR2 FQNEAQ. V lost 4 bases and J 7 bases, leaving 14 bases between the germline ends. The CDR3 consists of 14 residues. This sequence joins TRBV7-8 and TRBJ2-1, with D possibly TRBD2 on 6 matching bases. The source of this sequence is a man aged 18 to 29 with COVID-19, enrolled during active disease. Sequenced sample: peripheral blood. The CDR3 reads CASSSEGLGNEQFF. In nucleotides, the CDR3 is TGTGCCAGCAGCTCGGAGGGTCTAGGGAATGAGCAGTTCTTC.